The 30 T cell receptor beta chains given below trace back to one sample, sequenced in a study of T cells in Graves' hyperthyroidism and ophthalmopathy. There were TCR beta CDR3 regions amplified from RNA transcripts. TCR CDR3 regions were first amplified by RT-PCR with HTBI primers. TCRdb re-called the multiplex PCR reads with MiXCR, one entry per CDR3 protein. Of roughly 650,000 distinct CDR3 sequences listed, around 15% are singletons. The sample was blood. The receptors originated from a woman in her forties with Graves' ophthalmopathy.

The chain has TRBV20-1 and TRBJ2-7; 11 bases agree with TRBD2. This CDR3 comprises 14 residues. The germline V gene has CDR1 DFQATT and CDR2 SNEGSKA (reference sequence). V shed 5 bases and J 2 bases; nucleotides not matched to a gene: 5. The CDR3 DNA is TGCAGTGCTCAAGTAGCGGGAGGGCCCTACGAGCAGTACTTC. Encoded protein: CSAQVAGGPYEQYF.

This clonotype has a handful of counts. The J gene is TRBJ1-4, the V gene TRBV12-3 or TRBV12-4; D is perhaps TRBD1 (5 bases). This CDR3 comprises 15 residues. V lost 5 bases to trimming and J lost 10 bases, with 20 bases between them. DNA for the CDR3: TGTGCCAGCAGTCCCGGGAGGGGAGAGAGTGGAAAACTGTTTTTT. Translating gives CASSPGRGESGKLFF.

This clonotype showed up many times. The V and J genes are TRBV6-1 and TRBJ1-2, with a weak D call TRBD1 (5 bases). In germline, CDR1 is MNHNS, CDR2 SASEGT. The CDR3 is 15 residues long. V lost 3 bases and J lost 4, with 15 bases in between. The CDR3 loop reads CASSDPRVPRYGYTF. DNA for the CDR3: TGTGCCAGCAGTGACCCCAGGGTCCCGCGCTATGGCTACACCTTC.

This clonotype has a count of ten or more. The chain couples TRBV29-1 to TRBJ2-1, with 7 bases fitting TRBD2. The V segment lost 4 bases and the J segment 6 bases; nucleotides outside the gene matches: 3. CDR1 is SQVTM and CDR2 is ANQGSEA in the germline V gene. CDR3 length: 12 residues. The CDR3 nucleotides are TGCAGCGTTGGGGGGGGGTTCAATGAGCAGTTCTTC. As protein: CSVGGGFNEQFF.

This chain connects TRBV7-9 to TRBJ1-1, with unresolved D. The CDR3 consists of 11 residues. The ends were cut back, 2 bases at V and 11 bases at J, with 9 bases in the middle. The germline V gene encodes CDR1 SEHNR and CDR2 FQNEAQ (reference sequence). CDR3 region: CASSLLGWAFF. CDR3 DNA sequence: TGTGCCAGCAGCTTACTCGGATGGGCTTTCTTT.

This clonotype was seen a few times. This chain links TRBV2 with TRBJ2-1, with 9 bases aligning to TRBD2. This CDR3 has 16 residues. The J segment lost 2 bases and the V segment lost 4 bases, leaving 6 bases of the junction unmatched. Germline loops: CDR1 SNHLY, CDR2 FYNNEI. This chain's CDR3 is CASSVPSGTTYNEQFF. In nucleotides, the CDR3 is TGTGCCAGCAGTGTGCCTAGCGGGACGACCTACAATGAGCAGTTCTTC.

This clonotype came up a few times. The genes are TRBV7-9 and TRBJ2-3; no clear D. Germline V CDR1 and CDR2: SEHNR, FQNEAQ (reference sequence). This CDR3 is built from 13 residues. V was trimmed by 5 bases and J by 3 bases, leaving 9 bases between them. CDR3 sequence reads: CASSAYSTDTQYF. In DNA form, the CDR3 reads TGTGCCAGCAGCGCTTACAGTACAGATACGCAGTATTTT.

This clonotype turned up a few times. The chain carries TRBV9 and TRBJ2-1; 14 nucleotides agree with TRBD2. The germline V gene has CDR1 SGDLS and CDR2 YYNGEE. This CDR3 has 15 amino acids. After removal of 4 bases from V and 8 bases from J, the junction contained 5 bases not matched to a gene. The CDR3: CASSRTSGRKDEQFF. The CDR3, as DNA: TGTGCCAGCAGCCGGACTAGCGGGAGGAAGGATGAGCAGTTCTTC.

This clonotype has at least ten counts. V is TRBV7-2 and J is TRBJ2-1, with TRBD2 matching 13 bases. This CDR3 has 17 residues. Germline trimming cut 5 bases from V and 4 bases from J; bases unmatched to any gene: 8. Germline V CDR1 and CDR2: SGHTA, FQGNSA. The CDR3 DNA reads as TGTGCCAGCAGCCCATCGGGACTAGCGGGATCTTACAATGAGCAGTTCTTC. Translation: CASSPSGLAGSYNEQFF. Using reference TRBV7-2 and TRBJ2-1 for the parts outside the CDR3, the full variable domain is GAGVSQSPSNKVTEKGKDVELRCDPISGHTALYWYRQSLGQGLEFLIYFQGNSAPDKSGLPSDRFSAERTGGSVSTLTIQRTQQEDSAVYLCASSPSGLAGSYNEQFFGPGTRLTVL.

This clonotype was detected ten times or more. The chain employs TRBV30 and TRBJ2-1; 8 bases are a match to TRBD2. The CDR3 totals 13 residues. CDR1 GTSNPN and CDR2 SVGIG come from the germline V gene (reference sequence). With 6 bases clipped from V and 9 bases from J, the junction kept 10 bases outside the gene matches. The CDR3 loop is CACQKAGVVEQFF. CDR3 bases: TGTGCCTGTCAAAAAGCGGGAGTCGTTGAGCAGTTCTTC.

This clonotype was recorded at least ten times. V is TRBV20-1 and J is TRBJ2-1, with D perhaps TRBD2 (7 bases). The CDR3 has 15 residues. Germline V gives CDR1 DFQATT, CDR2 SNEGSKA (reference sequence). The V and J ends lost 5 bases and 5 bases respectively, with 19 bases between them. In DNA, the CDR3 is TGCAGTGCTGGTAAAACAGGGAGGGGAAACAATGAGCAGTTCTTC. Protein sequence: CSAGKTGRGNNEQFF.

At least ten counts were recorded for this clonotype. V and J are TRBV3-1 and TRBJ2-2, with D perhaps matching TRBD2 (6 bases). The germline CDR1 and CDR2 sequences are LGHDT and YNNKEL (reference sequence). The CDR3 spans 16 residues. The V end was cut by 4 bases, the J end by 6 bases, with 18 bases between. The CDR3 DNA sequence: TGTGCCAGCAGCCCTCAAGGACTACCGCAATCCGGGGAGCTGTTTTTT. This sequence encodes CASSPQGLPQSGELFF.

A word on this clonotype: The junction and the germline gene differ at one end; a read error may be behind it. The genes are TRBV4-2 and TRBJ2-5, with D possibly being TRBD2 (6 bases). Looked up from germline, CDR1 is LGHNA and CDR2 is YNFKEQ. The CDR3 length is 16 residues. CDR3 residues: CASSQGAGLGQGTQYF. In DNA form, the CDR3 reads TGTGCCAGCAGCCAAGGGGCGGGATTGGGCCAAGGGACCCAGTACTTC.

In this sample, this clonotype turned up many times. The CDR3 loop reads CASSLAGLAGVKDEQFF. The DNA for the CDR3 is TGTGCCAGCAGCTTAGCGGGACTAGCGGGAGTTAAGGATGAGCAGTTCTTC. The rearrangement uses TRBV7-9 and TRBJ2-1; TRBD2 aligns across 14 bases. The junction had 6 bases not matched to a gene; V was cut back by 0 bases and J by 8 bases. The CDR3 is 17 amino acids. CDR1 and CDR2 (germline): SEHNR, FQNEAQ (reference sequence). Using reference TRBV7-9 and TRBJ2-1 for the parts outside the CDR3, the full variable domain is DTGVSQNPRHKITKRGQNVTFRCDPISEHNRLYWYRQTLGQGPEFLTYFQNEAQLEKSRLLSDRFSAERPKGSFSTLEIQRTEQGDSAMYLCASSLAGLAGVKDEQFFGPGTRLTVL.

The chain uses TRBV19 and TRBJ1-5; D is unresolved. There are 16 residues in the CDR3. Trimming shortened V by 1 base and J by 2 bases, and 12 bases separated the two germline ends. Germline CDR1 and CDR2: LNHDA and SQIVND (reference sequence). In DNA, the CDR3 is TGTGCCAGTAGTATAGGTCTGGGGTCGGGCAATCAGCCCCAGCATTTT. It yields the protein CASSIGLGSGNQPQHF.

This clonotype was detected many times. The chain is built from TRBV20-1 and TRBJ1-1; D not resolved. V shed 3 bases and J shed 11 bases, with 13 bases lying between them. This CDR3 is 11 amino acids long. Germline assignment: CDR1 DFQATT and CDR2 SNEGSKA (reference sequence). In nucleotides, the CDR3 is TGCAGTGCTAGTAACCGGGGTCGGGCTTTCTTT. As protein: CSASNRGRAFF.

This clonotype was detected ten times or more. The CDR3 region has the DNA TGTGCCAGCAGTTTCCTAGCGGGAGGGTTAGGGAGAAAATACGAGCAGTACTTC. This encodes CASSFLAGGLGRKYEQYF. The V and J genes are TRBV28 and TRBJ2-7, with TRBD2 identical over 12 bases. The CDR3 sequence is 18 residues long. After removal of 3 bases from V and 4 bases from J, the junction contained 13 bases not matched to a gene. Germline CDR1 and CDR2: MDHEN and SYDVKM. The full variable domain, its missing parts supplied by reference TRBV28 and TRBJ2-7, is DVKVTQSSRYLVKRTGEKVFLECVQDMDHENMFWYRQDPGLGLRLIYFSYDVKMKEKGDIPEGYSVSREKKERFSLILESASTNQTSMYLCASSFLAGGLGRKYEQYFGPGTRLTVT.

This clonotype was recorded at least ten times. V is TRBV2 and J is TRBJ2-3, with 7 nucleotides matching TRBD2. Unmatched junction bases numbered 8, after V lost 7 bases and J lost 4 bases. The germline V gene has CDR1 SNHLY and CDR2 FYNNEI. The CDR3 is 14 residues long. CDR3 residues: CASMRTSLPDTQYF. The CDR3 DNA reads TGTGCCAGCATGCGGACTAGTCTCCCAGATACGCAGTATTTT.

CDR3 in amino acids: CATSRDRGTGYGNEQFF. The CDR3 coding sequence is TGTGCCACCAGCAGAGATCGGGGGACAGGGTATGGGAATGAGCAGTTCTTC. V usage is TRBV15 and J usage is TRBJ2-1; 9 nucleotides match TRBD1. Unmatched junction bases numbered 10, after V lost 0 bases and J lost 7 bases. The CDR3 contains 17 residues. Germline V CDR1 and CDR2: LNHNV, YYDKDF (reference sequence).

The genes are TRBV6-2 or TRBV6-3 and TRBJ2-1, with D possibly being TRBD2 (5 bases). The V end lost 7 bases, the J end lost 2 bases, and 9 bases lay between the germline ends. This CDR3 has 13 residues. The germline V gene encodes CDR1 MNHEY and CDR2 SVGEGT. CDR3 nucleotide sequence: TGTGCCAGCACTCTAGCCCCCTACAATGAGCAGTTCTTC. This translates into CASTLAPYNEQFF.

This clonotype was observed a few times. The chain links TRBV4-2 to TRBJ2-5; D is perhaps TRBD2 (6 bases). The CDR3 contains 16 residues. The V and J ends lost 0 bases and 5 bases respectively, with 16 bases between them. Germline lookup yields CDR1 LGHNA and CDR2 YNFKEQ. The CDR3 sequence is CASSQEYTRRGETQYF. The CDR3 bases are TGTGCCAGCAGCCAAGAATACACTAGACGGGGGGAGACCCAGTACTTC.

The V call is TRBV5-1, the J call TRBJ2-5; maybe TRBD1 (6 bases). The CDR3 is 16 residues long. Per the germline V gene, CDR1 is SGHRS and CDR2 is YFSETQ. V was trimmed by 4 bases and J by 1 base, leaving 17 bases between them. The CDR3 nucleotides are TGCGCCAGCAGCACCTCCGGGACAACCGTCCAAGAGACCCAGTACTTC. Its protein is CASSTSGTTVQETQYF.

This clonotype was found a few times. This chain links TRBV19 with TRBJ2-3; 7 nucleotides agree with TRBD1. CDR1 is LNHDA, CDR2 SQIVND, per germline (reference sequence). V lost 6 bases, J lost 3 bases, and 6 bases stayed unmatched. This CDR3 comprises 14 residues. The chain's CDR3 is CASRTTGLTDTQYF. The CDR3 DNA reads TGTGCCAGTAGAACGACAGGGTTAACAGATACGCAGTATTTT.

This clonotype has ten or more counts. The genes are TRBV20-1 and TRBJ1-1, with D unclear. The V end was cut by 4 bases, the J end by 4 bases, with 22 bases between. Germline CDR1 and CDR2: DFQATT and SNEGSKA (reference sequence). The CDR3 is made up of 16 amino acids. The CDR3 nucleotides are TGCAGTGCTACGGAGGCGGGCCGCGGAAGGAGCACTGAAGCTTTCTTT. Its translation is CSATEAGRGRSTEAFF.

The CDR3 DNA reads as TGCGCCAGCACGAAAGGACAGGGCGCAACTAATGAAAAACTGTTTTTT. This codes for CASTKGQGATNEKLFF. The chain joins TRBV10-2 to TRBJ1-4; 8 bases line up with TRBD1. After removal of 7 bases from V and 0 bases from J, the junction contained 7 bases not matched to a gene. Germline assignment: CDR1 WSHSY and CDR2 SAAADI. This CDR3 spans 16 amino acids.

This clonotype was seen many times. J is TRBJ2-1 and V is TRBV3-1, with D perhaps TRBD2 (7 bases). V lost 0 bases to trimming and J lost 2 bases, with 11 bases between them. Germline CDR1 is LGHDT and CDR2 is YNNKEL (reference sequence). The CDR3 is 16 residues long. The CDR3 loop reads CASSQDTGGAYNEQFF. The CDR3 DNA sequence: TGTGCCAGCAGCCAAGATACGGGGGGCGCCTACAATGAGCAGTTCTTC.

In the case of this clonotype: This sequence may be a read error, since a much larger clone differs from it by one base. The V gene is TRBV20-1, the J gene TRBJ2-5; D may be TRBD2 (6 bases). Per the germline V gene, CDR1 is DFQATT and CDR2 is SNEGSKA (reference sequence). The CDR3 runs to 18 residues. This CDR3 reads CNARGLTLAGKWQETQYF. Written as DNA, the CDR3 is TGCAATGCTAGAGGCCTTACCCTGGCGGGAAAATGGCAAGAGACCCAGTACTTC.

This clonotype has a count of ten or more. The chain recombines TRBV12-3 or TRBV12-4 with TRBJ2-3; 9 bases align to TRBD2. This CDR3 is 14 amino acids long. Trimming took 5 bases from V and 6 from J; bases not matched to a gene: 6. The DNA of the CDR3 is TGTGCCAGCAGTCAGGCTAGCGGGGAGGATACGCAGTATTTT. This translates into CASSQASGEDTQYF.

As to this clonotype: A much larger clonotype is one base distant, so this may be a read error. The rearrangement joins TRBV30 to TRBJ2-1, with D perhaps TRBD1 (6 bases). Germline V gives CDR1 GTSNPN, CDR2 SVGIG (reference sequence). The CDR3 loop spans 10 amino acids. Trimming pared 5 bases from V and 12 bases from J, leaving 11 bases between. The CDR3 DNA is TGTGCCTGGGGGGGCCATGGGCAGTTCTTC. Its protein is CAWGGHGQFF.

This clonotype was seen repeatedly, ten times or more. CDR3 in amino acids: CASRIRERTDTQYF. The CDR3 bases are TGTGCCAGCAGGATTCGGGAGCGCACAGATACGCAGTATTTT. V gene TRBV2 combines with J gene TRBJ2-3; possibly TRBD2 for D (6 bases). Germline loops: CDR1 SNHLY, CDR2 FYNNEI. There are 14 residues in the CDR3. V dropped 6 bases and J dropped 1 base, with 11 bases sitting between them.